This is a list of T cell receptor beta chains from one sample in a study of shared clonotypes between healthy human individuals. Clones were read by immunoSEQ multiplex PCR, and TCRdb kept only the in-frame ones, dropping some. The sample has about 2 million clones; approximately 95% are singletons. Sequenced material: naive CD8+ T cells sorted from blood. The source of these receptors is a man between 18 and 29 years old in good health. The conserved cysteine and the conserved F or W are not part of the CDR3 here. D genes are given only for firm matches.

D: NA; J: TRBJ1-4; V: TRBV28; CDR3: ASSPDSYNEKLF
D: NA; J: TRBJ2-7; V: TRBV30; CDR3: AWSVMQGYEQY
D: TRBD2; J: TRBJ2-7; V: TRBV7-9; CDR3: ASSTGTSVSYEQY
D: TRBD2; J: TRBJ2-1; V: TRBV9; CDR3: ASSASGGYNEQF
D: NA; J: TRBJ2-5; V: TRBV7-6; CDR3: ASSPRSGDSQETQY
D: NA; J: TRBJ2-2; V: TRBV6-5; CDR3: ASSGARELF
D: TRBD1; J: TRBJ2-4; V: TRBV4-3; CDR3: ASSLGQGAGDIQY
D: NA; J: TRBJ1-2; V: TRBV30; CDR3: AWTSGGAYGYT
D: NA; J: TRBJ2-3; V: TRBV28; CDR3: ASSFQGGASDTQY
D: NA; J: TRBJ1-6; V: TRBV30; CDR3: AWSGTANSPLH
D: NA; J: TRBJ2-7; V: TRBV30; CDR3: AWSVDGYEQY
D: TRBD1; J: TRBJ2-5; V: TRBV11-2; CDR3: ASSLFSPPGTENQETQY
D: NA; J: TRBJ2-7; V: TRBV7-2; CDR3: ATPSRLHGWAYEQY
D: NA; J: TRBJ2-3; V: TRBV6-6; CDR3: ASSPKGGGAKDTQY
D: TRBD2; J: TRBJ2-3; V: TRBV6-6; CDR3: ASSPGTTTDTQY
D: NA; J: TRBJ2-3; V: TRBV5-1; CDR3: ASSLVEGGSTDTQY
D: TRBD2; J: TRBJ2-2; V: TRBV6-1; CDR3: ASSDPGLAPGELF
D: NA; J: TRBJ2-6; V: TRBV30; CDR3: AWSTLGGWTPGANVLT
D: NA; J: TRBJ1-1; V: TRBV19; CDR3: ASSIVQNTEAF
D: NA; J: TRBJ1-4; V: TRBV7-9; CDR3: ASSLGGYATNEKLF
D: NA; J: TRBJ1-1; V: TRBV19; CDR3: ASSLTGSGTEAF
D: NA; J: TRBJ2-7; V: TRBV29-1; CDR3: SVEGRRVYEQY
D: NA; J: TRBJ1-2; V: TRBV28; CDR3: ASSSVLWDGYT
D: NA; J: TRBJ2-2; V: TRBV2; CDR3: ASRDLGENGELF
D: TRBD1; J: TRBJ2-7; V: TRBV7-2; CDR3: ASSPRRDSPYEQY
D: TRBD1; J: TRBJ2-7; V: TRBV10-3; CDR3: AISGPPGQGTYEQY
D: NA; J: TRBJ2-3; V: TRBV28; CDR3: ASSPRKGFADTQY
D: TRBD2; J: TRBJ2-3; V: TRBV2; CDR3: ASTHGTITTDTQY
D: NA; J: TRBJ2-3; V: TRBV5-1; CDR3: ASSLSPAEFTDTQY
D: NA; J: TRBJ2-5; V: TRBV11-2; CDR3: ASSPTWGAGAKQETQY
D: NA; J: TRBJ2-6; V: TRBV21-1; CDR3: ASFAGVSGANVLT
D: NA; J: TRBJ2-6; V: TRBV5-4; CDR3: ASSPGDNSGANVLT
D: TRBD1; J: TRBJ2-5; V: TRBV4-1; CDR3: ASSLRQGQYEETQY
D: NA; J: TRBJ2-5; V: TRBV27; CDR3: ATAGDGETQY
D: NA; J: TRBJ1-3; V: TRBV6-6; CDR3: ASSYSDLSSGNTIY
D: NA; J: TRBJ1-1; V: TRBV28; CDR3: ASSLLMNTEAF
D: NA; J: TRBJ2-7; V: TRBV5-1; CDR3: ASSLAYRDEQY
D: TRBD2; J: TRBJ2-2; V: TRBV7-2; CDR3: AGSLVAGADTGELF
D: TRBD1; J: TRBJ1-5; V: TRBV4-1; CDR3: ASSYGTGQGQPQH
D: NA; J: TRBJ1-3; V: TRBV4-1; CDR3: ASSQDPANTIY
D: TRBD1; J: TRBJ1-4; V: TRBV9; CDR3: ASSPRTGESNEKLF
D: NA; J: TRBJ2-7; V: TRBV5-5; CDR3: ASSLGREQY
D: NA; J: TRBJ1-1; V: TRBV6-6; CDR3: ASSLSAENTEAF
D: NA; J: TRBJ2-1; V: TRBV20-1; CDR3: SAPTSYEQF
D: TRBD1; J: TRBJ2-7; V: TRBV6-1; CDR3: ASSEALPRQGIYEQY